One T cell receptor beta chain is described in this entry. These data originate in a study of T cell changes during pregnancy in multiple sclerosis. The method was immunoSEQ multiplex PCR; TCRdb's version includes in-frame clones alone and lacks a portion of them. The data contain tens of thousands of clones, around 92% of them singletons. The V segment lost 5 bases and the J segment 7 bases; nucleotides outside the gene matches: 10. Per germline, CDR1 MNHEY and CDR2 SMNVEV (reference sequence). The CDR3 contains 15 residues. J is TRBJ2-2 and V is TRBV27, with 7 bases aligning to TRBD1. The clonotype comes from a female donor with multiple sclerosis, enrolled in a pregnancy study. The specimen comprised CD4+ T cells from peripheral blood mononuclear cells, sampled after pregnancy. CDR3 amino acids: CASSRFTGVDGELFF. The CDR3 nucleotides read TGTGCCAGCAGTCGTTTTACAGGGGTAGACGGGGAGCTGTTTTTT.